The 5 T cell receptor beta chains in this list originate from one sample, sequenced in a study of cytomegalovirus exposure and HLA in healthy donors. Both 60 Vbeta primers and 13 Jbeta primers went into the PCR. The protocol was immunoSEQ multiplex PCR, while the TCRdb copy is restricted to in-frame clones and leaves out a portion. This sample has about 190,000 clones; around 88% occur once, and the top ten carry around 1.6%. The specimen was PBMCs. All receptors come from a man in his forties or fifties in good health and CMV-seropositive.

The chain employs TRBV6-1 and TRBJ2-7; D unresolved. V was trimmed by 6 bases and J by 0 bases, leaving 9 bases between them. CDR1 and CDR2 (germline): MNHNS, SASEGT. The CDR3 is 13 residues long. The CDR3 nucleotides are TGTGCCAGCAGGGCCCCCAGCTCCTACGAGCAGTACTTC. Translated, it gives CASRAPSSYEQYF.

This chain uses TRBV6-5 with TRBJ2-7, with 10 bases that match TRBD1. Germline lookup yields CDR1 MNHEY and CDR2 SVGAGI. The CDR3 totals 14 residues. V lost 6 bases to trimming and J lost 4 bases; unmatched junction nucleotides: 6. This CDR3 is CASSIRDRGYEQYF. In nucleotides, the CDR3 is TGTGCCAGCAGCATCCGGGACAGGGGTTACGAGCAGTACTTC.

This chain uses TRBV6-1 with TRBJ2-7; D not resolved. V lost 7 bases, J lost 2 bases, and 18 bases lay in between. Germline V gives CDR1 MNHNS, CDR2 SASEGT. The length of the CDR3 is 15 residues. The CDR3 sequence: CASNPSAAAPYEQYF. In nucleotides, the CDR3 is TGTGCCAGCAATCCCTCTGCGGCGGCTCCCTACGAGCAGTACTTC.

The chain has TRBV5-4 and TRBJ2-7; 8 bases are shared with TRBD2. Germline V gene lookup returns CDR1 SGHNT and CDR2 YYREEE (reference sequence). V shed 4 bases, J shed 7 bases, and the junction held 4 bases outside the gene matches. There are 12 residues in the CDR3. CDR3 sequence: CASSGIAGEQYF. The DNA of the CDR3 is TGTGCCAGCAGCGGCATAGCGGGAGAGCAGTACTTC.

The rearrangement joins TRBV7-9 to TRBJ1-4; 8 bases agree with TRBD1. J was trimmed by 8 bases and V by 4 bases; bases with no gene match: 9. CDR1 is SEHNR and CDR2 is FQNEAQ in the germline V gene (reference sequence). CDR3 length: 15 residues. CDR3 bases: TGTGCCAGCAGCTCATACCAGGGGGCAGAGGAAAAACTGTTTTTT. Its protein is CASSSYQGAEEKLFF.